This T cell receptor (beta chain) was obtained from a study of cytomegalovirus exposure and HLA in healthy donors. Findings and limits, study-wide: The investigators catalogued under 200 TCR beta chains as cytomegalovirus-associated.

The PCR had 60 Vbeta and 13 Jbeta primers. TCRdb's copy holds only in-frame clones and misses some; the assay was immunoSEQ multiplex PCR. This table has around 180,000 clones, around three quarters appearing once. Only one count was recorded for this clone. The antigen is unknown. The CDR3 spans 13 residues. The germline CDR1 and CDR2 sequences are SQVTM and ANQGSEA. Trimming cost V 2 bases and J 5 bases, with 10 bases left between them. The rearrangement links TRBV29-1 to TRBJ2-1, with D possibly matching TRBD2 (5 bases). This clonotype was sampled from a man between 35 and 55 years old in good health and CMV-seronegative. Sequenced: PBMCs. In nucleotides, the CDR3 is TGCAGCGTTGAACGGCTAGCTGACAATGAGCAGTTCTTC. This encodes CSVERLADNEQFF.